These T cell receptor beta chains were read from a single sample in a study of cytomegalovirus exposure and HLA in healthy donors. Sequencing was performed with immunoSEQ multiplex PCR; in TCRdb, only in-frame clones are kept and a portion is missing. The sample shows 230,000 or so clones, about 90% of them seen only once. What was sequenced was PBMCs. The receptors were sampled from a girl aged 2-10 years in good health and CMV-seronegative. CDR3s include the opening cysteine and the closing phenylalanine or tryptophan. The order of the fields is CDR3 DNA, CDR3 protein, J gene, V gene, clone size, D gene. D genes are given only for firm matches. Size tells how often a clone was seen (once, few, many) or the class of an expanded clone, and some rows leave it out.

TGCGCCAGCAGCTTCGGGGTAGGGACTGAAGCTTTCTTT CASSFGVGTEAFF TRBJ1-1 TRBV5-1 NA NA
TGTGCCAGCTGTAGCGGGGTCTACGAGCAGTACTTC CASCSGVYEQYF TRBJ2-7 TRBV6-6 NA TRBD2
TGTGCCAGCAGCCGGGACTTCACAGATACGCAGTATTTT CASSRDFTDTQYF TRBJ2-3 TRBV7-2 NA NA
TGTGCCAGCAGCGTAGCTGCAGGCCCAACCACCTCCTACGAGCAGTACTTC CASSVAAGPTTSYEQYF TRBJ2-7 TRBV9 few NA
TGTGCCAGTAGTCCGTCCACAGATACGCAGTATTTT CASSPSTDTQYF TRBJ2-3 TRBV19 NA NA
TGTGCCAGCTCACTTGGGACAGGGCTCGAGCAGTACTTC CASSLGTGLEQYF TRBJ2-7 TRBV18 NA TRBD1
TGTGCCAGCAGCCCCCGGGACAGACCCGCCTACGAGCAGTACTTC CASSPRDRPAYEQYF TRBJ2-7 TRBV14 NA TRBD1
TGTGCCAGCAGTTACCAGGCCCCGACCTACGAGCAGTACTTC CASSYQAPTYEQYF TRBJ2-7 TRBV6-5 NA NA
TGCGCCAGCAGCCAGTGGGGGGGCTCCGGGGCCAACGTCCTGACTTTC CASSQWGGSGANVLTF TRBJ2-6 TRBV4-1 NA NA
TGTGCCAGCAGGACAACAGGGGGGTTCGGGCAGCCCCAGCATTTT CASRTTGGFGQPQHF TRBJ1-5 TRBV6-5 NA TRBD1
TGTGCCAGTAGTATAGGAGCGGGCTCCTACAATGAGCAGTTCTTC CASSIGAGSYNEQFF TRBJ2-1 TRBV19 NA NA
TGCAGTGCCATGAACACTGAAGCTTTCTTT CSAMNTEAFF TRBJ1-1 TRBV20-1 NA NA
TGTGCCAGTAGTAGACAGGCCCTTGTTGGACTAGAAGAGACCCAGTACTTC CASSRQALVGLEETQYF TRBJ2-5 TRBV19 NA NA
TGTGCCAGCAGCAGTAAACTACGCTGGGAGGCTGAAGCTTTCTTT CASSSKLRWEAEAFF TRBJ1-1 TRBV21-1 NA NA
TGTGCCAGCACCTTACCAGGGCAGACCACTGAAGCTTTCTTT CASTLPGQTTEAFF TRBJ1-1 TRBV7-8 once NA
TGTGCCAGCGGCAGGGGCACAGATACGCAGTATTTT CASGRGTDTQYF TRBJ2-3 TRBV5-6 once NA
TGTGCCAGCAGTTCGACAGGTACGTCGAGCAAGTACTTC CASSSTGTSSKYF TRBJ2-7 TRBV27 NA NA
TGTGCCAGCAGTGTGGACCGGGACAGGGGCAATATGAACACTGAAGCTTTCTTT CASSVDRDRGNMNTEAFF TRBJ1-1 TRBV2 NA TRBD1
TGTGCCAGCACACCTTTGACTAGCGGGGCAGGTACGCAGTATTTT CASTPLTSGAGTQYF TRBJ2-3 TRBV6-1 once TRBD2
TGTTCCAGCAGCTTATCCCACAGGACGGTGAGCGCTTTCTTT CSSSLSHRTVSAFF TRBJ1-1 TRBV7-9 NA NA
TGTGCCAGAAGCTCAGGGGGGACAGGGGTTAGGAACACCATATATTTT CARSSGGTGVRNTIYF TRBJ1-3 TRBV7-5 NA NA
TGTGCCAGCAGCCCCGGACAGGGGCAAGGCAATCAGCCCCAGCATTTT CASSPGQGQGNQPQHF TRBJ1-5 TRBV7-9 NA TRBD1
TGCGCCAGCAGCCAGGACAGGGTCAACAATGAGCAGTTCTTC CASSQDRVNNEQFF TRBJ2-1 TRBV4-1 few TRBD1
TGTGCCAGCAGTGAATCGGTACAGGGGCTCCAGCCCCAGCATTTT CASSESVQGLQPQHF TRBJ1-5 TRBV6-1 NA TRBD1
TGCAGCGTTAGTGCGGGAAACACCATATATTTT CSVSAGNTIYF TRBJ1-3 TRBV29-1 few NA
TGTGCCAGCAGCTTAGACAGGATGAACACTGAAGCTTTCTTT CASSLDRMNTEAFF TRBJ1-1 TRBV7-3 NA NA
TGTGCCAGCAGCGTAGCGGACGGAGGCTACGAGCAGTACTTC CASSVADGGYEQYF TRBJ2-7 TRBV9 NA NA
TGTGCCAGCAGTTTATATCCGGGAACGCGCACTGAAGCTTTCTTT CASSLYPGTRTEAFF TRBJ1-1 TRBV27 NA NA
TGTGCCTGGAGTGTTGGGGAGGATCAGCCCCAGCATTTT CAWSVGEDQPQHF TRBJ1-5 TRBV30 NA NA
TGTGCCAGCAGCTCAAAGCGTGATGACTCGCCCCGCTATTCTTTGGGGGGTGAAAAACTGTTTTTT CASSSKRDDSPRYSLGGEKLFF TRBJ1-4 TRBV7-6 NA NA
TGTGCCAGCACTCAAAGGGGAGAGACCCAGTACTTC CASTQRGETQYF TRBJ2-5 TRBV2 NA NA
TGCAGCGTTGACGCCGGGTACGAGCAGTACTTC CSVDAGYEQYF TRBJ2-7 TRBV29-1 NA NA
TGCAGCGTCCGACGAGCCAGCGGGGAGGGGGGATACGAGCAGTACTTC CSVRRASGEGGYEQYF TRBJ2-7 TRBV29-1 NA NA
TGTGCCAGCAGCTGGGGGGGGAGTGGGGAGACCCAGTACTTC CASSWGGSGETQYF TRBJ2-5 TRBV5-4 NA TRBD2
TGTGCCAGCAGCTTAGGCGCAGGGAGGGAGACCCAGTACTTC CASSLGAGRETQYF TRBJ2-5 TRBV7-3 NA NA